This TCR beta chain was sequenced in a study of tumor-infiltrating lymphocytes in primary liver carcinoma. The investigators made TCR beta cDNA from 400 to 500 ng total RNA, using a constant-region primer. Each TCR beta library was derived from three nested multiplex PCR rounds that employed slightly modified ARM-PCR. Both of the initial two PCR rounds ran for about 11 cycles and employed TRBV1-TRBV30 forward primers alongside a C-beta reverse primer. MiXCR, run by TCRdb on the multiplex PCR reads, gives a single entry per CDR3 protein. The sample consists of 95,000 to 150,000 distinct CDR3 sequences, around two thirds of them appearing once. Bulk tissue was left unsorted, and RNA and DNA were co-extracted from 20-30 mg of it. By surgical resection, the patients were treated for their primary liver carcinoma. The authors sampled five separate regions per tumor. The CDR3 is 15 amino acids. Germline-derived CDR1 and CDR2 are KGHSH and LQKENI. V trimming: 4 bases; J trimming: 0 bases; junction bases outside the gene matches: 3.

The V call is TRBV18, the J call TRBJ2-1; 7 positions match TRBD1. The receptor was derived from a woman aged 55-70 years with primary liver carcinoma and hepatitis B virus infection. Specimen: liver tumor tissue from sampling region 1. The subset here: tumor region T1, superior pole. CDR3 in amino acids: CASSRDSCSYNEQFF. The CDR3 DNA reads TGTGCCAGCTCACGGGACAGCTGCTCCTACAATGAGCAGTTCTTC.